The 18 T cell receptor beta chains listed next were all sequenced from one sample in a study of blood T cells in healthy people across ages. It was with a sample-barcoded 5' primer and a J-beta primer mix that a second PCR of roughly 7 to 12 cycles was run. TCRdb fed the 5' RACE reads into MiXCR, producing one record per CDR3 protein. The sample carries 550,000 to 600,000 distinct CDR3 sequences, about 45% recorded once. The specimen was blood. All receptors derive from a man older than 75 in good health.

The chain employs TRBV9 and TRBJ2-1; D might be TRBD2 (7 bases). Germline V gene data show CDR1 as SGDLS and CDR2 as YYNGEE. V was cut by 7 bases and J by 6 bases, with 17 bases left in between. The CDR3 totals 14 residues. CDR3 protein: CASGGREFGNEQFF. The CDR3 region has the DNA TGTGCCAGCGGGGGGCGGGAGTTTGGCAATGAGCAGTTCTTC.

The chain uses TRBV20-1 and TRBJ2-1, with 7 nucleotides matching TRBD2. The J call could be wrong; TRBJ2-7 is a better fit for the DNA end. Looked up from germline, CDR1 is DFQATT and CDR2 is SNEGSKA (reference sequence). The CDR3 spans 17 residues. The CDR3 is CSARDPGGSGSSYEQYF. CDR3 DNA: TGCAGTGCTAGAGATCCGGGGGGTAGCGGATCTTCCTACGAGCAGTACTTC.

This clonotype was seen just once. The V and J genes are TRBV28 and TRBJ2-7, with D hard to call. V was shortened by 6 bases and J by 6 bases, with 15 bases between the two germline ends. The CDR3 is 13 residues long. CDR1 MDHEN and CDR2 SYDVKM come from the germline V gene. The DNA of the CDR3 is TGTGCCAGCAGCTTACAGAGTTCGGGCGAGCAGTACTTC. Encoded protein: CASSLQSSGEQYF.

V is TRBV7-2 and J is TRBJ2-3; 7 bases match TRBD2. The CDR3 sequence is 12 residues long. The V gene's germline CDR1 is SGHTA and CDR2 FQGNSA. J gave up 10 bases and V 2 bases, and 3 bases lay outside the gene matches. CDR3 nucleotide sequence: TGTGCCAGCAGCTTAAGCGGGATGGCGCAGTATTTT. Amino acid sequence: CASSLSGMAQYF. Full variable domain (missing parts from reference TRBV7-2 and TRBJ2-3): GAGVSQSPSNKVTEKGKDVELRCDPISGHTALYWYRQSLGQGLEFLIYFQGNSAPDKSGLPSDRFSAERTGGSVSTLTIQRTQQEDSAVYLCASSLSGMAQYFGPGTRLTVL.

The chain carries TRBV13 and TRBJ1-1; a possible D gene is TRBD1 (6 bases). The germline V gene encodes CDR1 PRHDT and CDR2 FYEKMQ (reference sequence). There are 15 residues in the CDR3. V gave up 5 bases and J gave up 0 bases, with 13 bases separating them. The chain's CDR3 is CASSVRGGMNTEAFF. CDR3 DNA sequence: TGTGCCAGCAGCGTTAGAGGGGGGATGAACACTGAAGCTTTCTTT.

The chain links TRBV7-8 to TRBJ2-1; the D gene is possibly TRBD1 (5 bases). The CDR3 is 12 amino acids. Trimming removed 8 bases at V and 9 bases at J, with 14 bases between. The germline gives CDR1 SGHVS, CDR2 FQNEAQ. CDR3 sequence reads: CASVILGREQFF. CDR3 DNA sequence: TGTGCCAGCGTCATTCTGGGGCGTGAGCAGTTCTTC.

The rearrangement links TRBV29-1 to TRBJ1-4, with D possibly matching TRBD1 (6 bases). With 6 bases removed from V and 8 bases from J, the gap between germline ends came to 19 bases. The germline gives CDR1 SQVTM, CDR2 ANQGSEA. The CDR3 consists of 14 residues. The DNA for the CDR3 is TGCAGCGTGAGCAGTTCAGGGGTTTACGAAAAACTGTTTTTT. This translates into CSVSSSGVYEKLFF.

There are a few counts of this clonotype. CDR3 region: CSVAWGKHEKLFF. CDR3 DNA: TGCAGCGTTGCGTGGGGCAAGCATGAAAAACTGTTTTTT. The chain employs TRBV29-1 and TRBJ1-4; possible D gene TRBD1, 5 bases. The V and J ends lost 4 bases and 6 bases respectively, with 12 bases between them. The CDR3 spans 13 residues. Germline V gene sequence: CDR1 SQVTM, CDR2 ANQGSEA.

This clonotype was counted ten times or more. The chain employs TRBV6-6 and TRBJ1-1, with D hard to call. Trimming shortened V by 6 bases and J by 1 base, and 15 bases separated the two germline ends. Per germline, CDR1 MNHNY and CDR2 SVGAGI (reference sequence). CDR3 length: 15 residues. CDR3 region: CASSYTLEGNTEAFF. The CDR3 nucleotides read TGTGCCAGCAGCTATACCTTGGAGGGGAACACTGAAGCTTTCTTT.

The V gene is TRBV10-3, the J gene TRBJ1-2, with a weak D call TRBD1 (6 bases). The germline gives CDR1 ENHRY, CDR2 SYGVKD. V was pared by 1 base and J by 12 bases, with 21 bases between. CDR3 length equals 15 residues. In DNA, the CDR3 is TGTGCCATCAGTGAGTTCCTGGACAGTACGGGGAGGAACACCTTC. Amino acids: CAISEFLDSTGRNTF.

The chain recombines TRBV21-1 with TRBJ2-1; the table's D call of TRBD2 was not tested on the DNA. TRBV21-1 is a known pseudogene. This CDR3 is built from 16 residues. In DNA, the CDR3 is TGTGCCAGCAGCAAATCTCGACTAGCGGTTTACAATGAGCAGTTCTTC. Translating gives CASSKSRLAVYNEQFF.

For this clonotype: A read error may produce the germline difference seen at one junction end. V is TRBV7-3 and J is TRBJ1-3, with TRBD1 matching 8 bases. The germline CDR1 and CDR2 sequences are SGHTA and FQGTGA. The length of the CDR3 is 14 residues. The CDR3 sequence: CTSSFDRGRNTIYF. The CDR3 region has the DNA TGTACCAGCAGCTTTGACAGGGGAAGAAACACCATATATTTT.

There are a few counts of this clonotype. The rearrangement links TRBV5-1 to TRBJ2-2; D is undetermined. Between the trimmed V and J ends, which lost 7 bases and 3 bases, there was a span of 10 bases. This CDR3 contains 13 residues. Germline V gene lookup returns CDR1 SGHRS and CDR2 YFSETQ. The CDR3 DNA is TGCGCCAGCTCCTTCTTGTACACCGGGGAGCTGTTTTTT. Protein product: CASSFLYTGELFF. The full variable domain, rest sourced from reference TRBV5-1 and TRBJ2-2, is KAGVTQTPRYLIKTRGQQVTLSCSPISGHRSVSWYQQTPGQGLQFLFEYFSETQRNKGNFPGRFSGRQFSNSRSEMNVSTLELGDSALYLCASSFLYTGELFFGEGSRLTVL.

This clonotype has a handful of counts. The CDR3 spells CSARISGGAPYNEQFF. In nucleotides, the CDR3 is TGCAGTGCTAGGATCAGCGGGGGGGCCCCCTACAATGAGCAGTTCTTC. The rearrangement joins TRBV20-1 to TRBJ2-1; TRBD2 matches 10 bases. Germline-derived CDR1 and CDR2 are DFQATT and SNEGSKA (reference sequence). The CDR3 runs to 16 residues. V lost 3 bases and J lost 2; bases outside the gene matches: 7.

This clonotype was seen only a few times. This chain joins TRBV7-9 and TRBJ2-3; D call uncertain. V lost 6 bases, J lost 9 bases, and 13 bases lay in between. This CDR3 contains 12 residues. Germline V gene data show CDR1 as SEHNR and CDR2 as FQNEAQ (reference sequence). The CDR3 nucleotides are TGTGCCAGCAGACCGAACAGCGAAACGCAGTATTTT. This translates into CASRPNSETQYF.

With respect to this clonotype: This may arise from a read error, as a much more abundant clone is one base away. V gene TRBV20-1 combines with J gene TRBJ2-7, with a possible D match to TRBD2 (6 bases). Germline CDR1 and CDR2: DFQATT and SNEGSKA (reference sequence). The germline V and J ends were trimmed by 2 bases and 4 bases, with 15 bases remaining between them. The length of the CDR3 is 14 residues. CDR3 nucleotide sequence: TGCAGTGCTAGAAGACGAGCGGGCCCGTACGAGCAGTACTTC. This encodes CSARRRAGPYEQYF.

The chain carries TRBV15 and TRBJ1-2, with TRBD1 as a possible D gene (5 bases). Germline lookup yields CDR1 LNHNV and CDR2 YYDKDF (reference sequence). The CDR3 has 14 residues. V shed 0 bases and J shed 8 bases, with 13 bases lying between them. DNA for the CDR3: TGTGCCACCAGCAGAGAGAGGGGCGTGACGGGCTACACCTTC. As protein: CATSRERGVTGYTF.

The V call is TRBV7-3, the J call TRBJ2-7; TRBD1 matches 8 bases. The CDR3 length is 13 residues. The J segment lost 6 bases and the V segment lost 4 bases, leaving 5 bases of the junction unmatched. From germline, CDR1 is SGHTA and CDR2 FQGTGA. In DNA, the CDR3 is TGTGCCAGCAGCTCGGACAGGGAACCCGAGCAGTACTTC. Encoded protein: CASSSDREPEQYF. Full variable domain (remainder filled in from reference TRBV7-3 and TRBJ2-7): GAGVSQTPSNKVTEKGKYVELRCDPISGHTALYWYRQSLGQGPEFLIYFQGTGAADDSGLPNDRFFAVRPEGSVSTLKIQRTERGDSAVYLCASSSDREPEQYFGPGTRLTVT.